This is a list of T cell receptor beta chains from one sample in a study of blood T cell repertoires in COVID-19. Data came from immunoSEQ multiplex PCR; TCRdb stores just in-frame clones and leaves some out. This table has more than 300,000 clones, roughly nine tenths appearing once. Sequencing was done on a sample of PBMCs or T cells enriched from blood (not recorded which). All receptors derive from a woman aged 25-40 years who had been exposed to COVID-19. Both conserved end residues are part of each CDR3. A D gene is named only where the DNA matches it firmly. Clone size is stated in some rows and not others, as once, few, many or a class when expanded.

abundance,v_gene,len,d_gene,j_gene,CDR3nt,CDR3aa
-,TRBV10-1,14,-,TRBJ1-6,TGCGCCAGCACCCCACAGGGTTATAATTCACCCCTCCACTTT,CASTPQGYNSPLHF
few,TRBV5-4,16,TRBD1,TRBJ1-2,TGTGCCAGCAGCTTGGGCCCCCCGGACAGGGGCTATGGCTACACCTTC,CASSLGPPDRGYGYTF
-,TRBV11-1,15,TRBD1,TRBJ2-7,TGTGCCAGCAGCGGAAGGGACAGGGCATTTCACGAGCAGTACTTC,CASSGRDRAFHEQYF
-,TRBV4-3,13,-,TRBJ1-2,TGCGCCAGCAGTCCCGGGAGCCCCGATGGCTACACCTTC,CASSPGSPDGYTF
-,TRBV5-1,15,-,TRBJ2-7,TGCGCCAGCAAATATTCGACACAATCCTCCTACGAGCAGTACTTC,CASKYSTQSSYEQYF
-,TRBV9,15,-,TRBJ2-7,TGTGCCAGCAGCGTAGGAACTACCTGGGGCAACGAGCAGTACTTC,CASSVGTTWGNEQYF
-,TRBV11-3,16,TRBD1,TRBJ2-7,TGTGCCAGCAGCGCCCCGGGACAGGGATTGGCATACGAGCAGTACTTC,CASSAPGQGLAYEQYF
-,TRBV5-6,15,-,TRBJ1-5,TGTGCCAGCAGCTCGGCGGGGTGGGGCAATCAGCCCCAGCATTTT,CASSSAGWGNQPQHF
-,TRBV29-1,15,-,TRBJ2-3,TGCAGCGTCAACCGGGTCGGTAGAACGGCAGATACGCAGTATTTT,CSVNRVGRTADTQYF
-,TRBV3-1/TRBV3-2,14,TRBD1,TRBJ1-6,TGTGCCAGCAGCCAGGGGACAGGGGAATCACCCCTCCACTTT,CASSQGTGESPLHF
-,TRBV21-1,16,-,TRBJ2-5,TGTGCCAGCAGCAAAATAGACTCCGACAGCCAAGAGACCCAGTACTTC,CASSKIDSDSQETQYF
once,TRBV5-8,14,-,TRBJ1-4,TGTGCCAGCAGCTGGACAGTCCCGTATGAAAAACTGTTTTTT,CASSWTVPYEKLFF
once,TRBV19,12,-,TRBJ1-5,TGTGCTACGGGGGGGGGCAATCAGCCCCAGCATTTT,CATGGGNQPQHF
-,TRBV19,15,-,TRBJ1-3,TGTGCCAGTAGTATACCCCTAGGAGCTGGAAACACCATATATTTT,CASSIPLGAGNTIYF
-,TRBV11-2,14,-,TRBJ2-7,TGTGCCAGCAGCTTAGTGGCGGGGCTCTACGAGCAGTACTTC,CASSLVAGLYEQYF
-,TRBV25-1,16,TRBD1,TRBJ1-2,TGTGCCAGCAGTGAATGGGCAGGGGGCCAAAAGTATGGCTACACCTTC,CASSEWAGGQKYGYTF
-,TRBV6-4,15,TRBD1,TRBJ1-1,TGTGCCAGCAGTGACCGGGCAGGGGGTGGGACTGAAGCTTTCTTT,CASSDRAGGGTEAFF
-,TRBV5-1,14,TRBD2,TRBJ2-1,TGCGCCAGCAGCTTCGCTAGCGGGGGAAATGAGCAGTTCTTC,CASSFASGGNEQFF
-,TRBV9,15,-,TRBJ1-3,TGTGCCAGCCTGCTAGCGGAGACACGTTTAAACACCATATATTTT,CASLLAETRLNTIYF
few,TRBV7-9,16,TRBD2,TRBJ2-3,TGTGCCAGCAGCCTCCGACTAGCGGGGCGATCAGATACGCAGTATTTT,CASSLRLAGRSDTQYF
-,TRBV3-1/TRBV3-2,15,TRBD2,TRBJ2-5,TGTGCCAGCAGTAGGCTAGCGGGGGGGCAAGAGACCCAGTACTTC,CASSRLAGGQETQYF
-,TRBV5-1,17,-,TRBJ2-7,TGCGCCAGCAGCTTGAGGGGAACAGGGACCCTTAGGAACGAGCAGTACTTC,CASSLRGTGTLRNEQYF
-,TRBV7-9,12,-,TRBJ2-7,TGTGCCAGCAGCTTAGGAGCCTACGAGCAGTACTTC,CASSLGAYEQYF
-,TRBV3-1/TRBV3-2,13,-,TRBJ2-4,TGTGCCAGCAGCCAAGAGGCCAGGGGCATTCAGTACTTC,CASSQEARGIQYF
-,TRBV5-6,15,-,TRBJ1-2,TGTGCCAGCAGCCAATACCCTGGGACAACCTATGGCTACACCTTC,CASSQYPGTTYGYTF
-,TRBV5-1,16,TRBD2,TRBJ2-5,TGCGCCAGCAGCCGCGGGACTAGCGGTTATCAAGAGACCCAGTACTTC,CASSRGTSGYQETQYF
once,TRBV7-8,13,TRBD1,TRBJ1-1,TGTGCCAGCAGCTTCAGGGGGCTCGGTGAAGCTTTCTTT,CASSFRGLGEAFF
-,TRBV9,15,-,TRBJ1-4,TGTGCCAGCAGCGCACGGTCGGGGACTAATGAAAAACTGTTTTTT,CASSARSGTNEKLFF
-,TRBV27,15,TRBD2,TRBJ2-2,TGTGCCAGCAGGAGTAGCGGGTCATCTCCCGGGGAGCTGTTTTTT,CASRSSGSSPGELFF
-,TRBV10-2,15,-,TRBJ2-1,TGCGCCTCCCGGGGCGGGGTGAGCTCCTACAATGAGCAGTTCTTC,CASRGGVSSYNEQFF
few,TRBV4-1,18,-,TRBJ1-5,TGCGCCAGCAGCCAAGAACCTCTAGCGCGTTATAGCAATCAGCCCCAGCATTTT,CASSQEPLARYSNQPQHF
-,TRBV9,15,-,TRBJ1-4,TGTGCCAGCAGCCCCCACACCGGCGGGAGTGAAAAACTGTTTTTT,CASSPHTGGSEKLFF
-,TRBV4-1,16,-,TRBJ2-2,TGCGCCACCCGCCCAGGCGGCAGGGGTGGAACCGGGGAGCTGTTTTTT,CATRPGGRGGTGELFF
-,TRBV15,16,TRBD1,TRBJ2-7,TGTGCCACCAGCAGAGAGACAGGGGGATTGAGGGACGAGCAGTACTTC,CATSRETGGLRDEQYF
-,TRBV24-1,17,-,TRBJ1-2,TGTGCCACCAGTCCGGGGGGGGCCGCCACGTCTAACTATGGCTACACCTTC,CATSPGGAATSNYGYTF
-,TRBV14,16,-,TRBJ2-7,TGTGCCAGCAGCCAAGATTTCCGGGAACGATGGTACGAGCAGTACTTC,CASSQDFRERWYEQYF
-,TRBV9,17,TRBD2,TRBJ2-2,TGTGCCAGCAGCGCCGGACCTAGCGGGGGGATCACCGGGGAGCTGTTTTTT,CASSAGPSGGITGELFF
-,TRBV7-9,14,-,TRBJ2-7,TGTGCCAGCAGCTTCACAGGCTCCCAGGGCGAGCAGTACTTC,CASSFTGSQGEQYF
-,TRBV4-1,15,-,TRBJ1-2,TGCGCCAGCAGCCAAGTTAGCGGGACGAACTATGGCTACACCTTC,CASSQVSGTNYGYTF
-,TRBV7-9,16,-,TRBJ1-3,TGTGCCAGCAGCTTAGCGACGAGAGGAGGAGGAAACACCATATATTTT,CASSLATRGGGNTIYF
-,TRBV4-1,12,-,TRBJ1-4,TGCGCCAGCAGCCCTACCGGGACATCCCTGTTTTTT,CASSPTGTSLFF
-,TRBV24-1,15,TRBD1,TRBJ1-1,TGTGCCACCAGTGACCTTCGGACAGGGAACACTGAAGCTTTCTTT,CATSDLRTGNTEAFF
-,TRBV18,14,-,TRBJ1-1,TGTGCCAGCTCGCAAAAAACAGGGAACACTGAAGCTTTCTTT,CASSQKTGNTEAFF
-,TRBV5-1,14,-,TRBJ1-1,TGCGCCAGCAGCAAGGACAGCCTGAACACTGAAGCTTTCTTT,CASSKDSLNTEAFF
-,TRBV6-5,16,-,TRBJ1-6,TGTGCCAGCAGTTACTTGGCAGGGAGGACTCGCTCACCCCTCCACTTT,CASSYLAGRTRSPLHF
-,TRBV12-3/TRBV12-4,11,-,TRBJ1-1,TGTGCCAGCAGCCAGAACACTGAAGCTTTCTTT,CASSQNTEAFF
-,TRBV19,15,-,TRBJ1-5,TGTGCCAGTAGTCGTGCTGGACAGAAAAATCAGCCCCAGCATTTT,CASSRAGQKNQPQHF
-,TRBV27,17,-,TRBJ1-6,TGTGCCAGCAGTTTGGAGGCACAGTCATTTTATAATTCACCCCTCCACTTT,CASSLEAQSFYNSPLHF
-,TRBV5-4,17,TRBD2,TRBJ2-3,TGTGCCAGCAGCTTGACTAGCGGGGTGCCTAGCACAGATACGCAGTATTTT,CASSLTSGVPSTDTQYF
-,TRBV5-4,15,-,TRBJ2-6,TGTGCCAGCAGCACGGAGGGGTCTGGGGCCAACGTCCTGACTTTC,CASSTEGSGANVLTF
once,TRBV5-4,12,-,TRBJ2-3,TGTGCCAGCAGCTTGGACCAGGATACGCAGTATTTT,CASSLDQDTQYF
-,TRBV21-1,15,-,TRBJ1-2,TGTGCCAGCAGCAAAGGTAAAGCAGGGCTCTATGGCTACACCTTC,CASSKGKAGLYGYTF
-,TRBV6-5,13,-,TRBJ1-1,TGTGCCAGCAGTTATGCTAGCAACACTGAAGCTTTCTTT,CASSYASNTEAFF
-,TRBV7-2,13,TRBD2,TRBJ2-5,TGTGCCAGCAGCCCCGGACTAGCGGAGACCCAGTACTTC,CASSPGLAETQYF
-,TRBV4-3,17,-,TRBJ1-5,TGCGCCAGCAGCCAAGATATAAGGGGGAAAAGCAATCAGCCCCAGCATTTT,CASSQDIRGKSNQPQHF
-,TRBV6-5,15,TRBD1,TRBJ1-2,TGTGCCAGCAGTCCTAGTTTACAGGGGAACTATGGCTACACCTTC,CASSPSLQGNYGYTF